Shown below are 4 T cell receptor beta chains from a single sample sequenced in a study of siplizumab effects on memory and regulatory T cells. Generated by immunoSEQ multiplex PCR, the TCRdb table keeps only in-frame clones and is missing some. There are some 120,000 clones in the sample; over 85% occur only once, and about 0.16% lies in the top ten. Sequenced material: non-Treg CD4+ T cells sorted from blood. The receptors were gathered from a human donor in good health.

As DNA, the CDR3 is TGTGCCAGCAGCGATCCATGGCTGAACACTGAAGCTTTCTTT. Translating gives CASSDPWLNTEAFF. The V gene is TRBV2, the J gene TRBJ1-1; D is unclear. Germline V gene data show CDR1 as SNHLY and CDR2 as FYNNEI. The CDR3 loop spans 14 amino acids. V shed 6 bases and J shed 0 bases, with 11 bases lying between them. Drawing the rest from reference TRBV2 and TRBJ1-1, the complete variable domain is EPEVTQTPSHQVTQMGQEVILRCVPISNHLYFYWYRQILGQKVEFLVSFYNNEISEKSEIFDDQFSVERPDGSNFTLKIRSTKLEDSAMYFCASSDPWLNTEAFFGQGTRLTVV.

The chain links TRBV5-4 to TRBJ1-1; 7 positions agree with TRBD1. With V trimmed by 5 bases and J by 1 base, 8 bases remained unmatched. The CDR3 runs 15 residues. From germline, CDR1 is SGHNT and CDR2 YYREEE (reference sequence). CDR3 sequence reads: CASRSPDRANTEAFF. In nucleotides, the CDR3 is TGTGCCAGCAGATCGCCCGACAGGGCGAACACTGAAGCTTTCTTT.

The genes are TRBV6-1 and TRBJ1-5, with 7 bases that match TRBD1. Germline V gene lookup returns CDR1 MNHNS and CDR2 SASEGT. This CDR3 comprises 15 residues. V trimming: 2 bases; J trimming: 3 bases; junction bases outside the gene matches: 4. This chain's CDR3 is CASSERGQTNQPQHF. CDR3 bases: TGTGCCAGCAGTGAAAGGGGACAGACCAATCAGCCCCAGCATTTT.

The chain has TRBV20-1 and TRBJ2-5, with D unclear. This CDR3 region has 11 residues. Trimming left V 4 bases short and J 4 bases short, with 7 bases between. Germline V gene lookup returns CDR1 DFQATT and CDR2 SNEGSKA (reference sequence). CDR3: CSAIRSETQYF. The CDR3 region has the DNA TGCAGTGCTATACGATCAGAGACCCAGTACTTC.